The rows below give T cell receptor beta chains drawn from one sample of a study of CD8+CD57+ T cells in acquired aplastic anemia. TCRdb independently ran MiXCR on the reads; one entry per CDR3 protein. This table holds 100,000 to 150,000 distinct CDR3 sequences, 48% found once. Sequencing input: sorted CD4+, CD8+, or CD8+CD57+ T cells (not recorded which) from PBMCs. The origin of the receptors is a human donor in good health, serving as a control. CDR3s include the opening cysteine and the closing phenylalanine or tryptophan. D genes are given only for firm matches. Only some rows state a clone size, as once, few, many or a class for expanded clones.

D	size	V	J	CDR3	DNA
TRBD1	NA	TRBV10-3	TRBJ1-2	CAIRDRGSGYTF	TGTGCCATCAGGGACAGGGGGAGCGGCTACACCTTC
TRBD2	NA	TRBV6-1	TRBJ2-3	CASKLTGGADPTDTQYF	TGTGCCAGCAAACTCACCGGGGGGGCCGATCCTACAGATACGCAGTATTTT
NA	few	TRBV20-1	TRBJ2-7	CSARDSASVYEQYF	TGCAGTGCTAGAGATTCCGCTAGCGTCTACGAGCAGTACTTC
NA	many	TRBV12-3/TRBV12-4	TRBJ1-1	CASSFVLPQAFF	TGTGCCAGCAGTTTTGTTCTCCCCCAAGCTTTCTTT
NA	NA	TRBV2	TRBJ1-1	CASRWGETTEAFF	TGTGCCAGCAGGTGGGGGGAGACCACTGAAGCTTTCTTT
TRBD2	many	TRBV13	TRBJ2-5	CASSALAGQETQYF	TGTGCCAGCAGCGCCTTAGCGGGCCAAGAGACCCAGTACTTC
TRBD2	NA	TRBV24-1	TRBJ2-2	CATSDLGTSGDGELFF	TGTGCCACCAGTGATCTAGGGACTAGCGGGGACGGGGAGCTGTTTTTT
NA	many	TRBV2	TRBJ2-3	CASSGQTKADTQYF	TGTGCCAGCAGTGGCCAGACTAAAGCAGATACGCAGTATTTT
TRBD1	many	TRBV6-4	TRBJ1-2	CASRPYPGQGNYGYTF	TGTGCCAGCAGACCCTATCCGGGACAGGGAAACTATGGCTACACCTTC
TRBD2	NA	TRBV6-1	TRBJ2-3	CASTMASGGEDTQYF	TGTGCCAGCACGATGGCTAGCGGGGGGGAAGATACGCAGTATTTT
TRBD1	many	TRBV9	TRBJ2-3	CASSVVGTVSTDTQYF	TGTGCCAGCAGCGTAGTGGGGACAGTGAGCACAGATACGCAGTATTTT
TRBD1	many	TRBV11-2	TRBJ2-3	CASSLDRGTALTDTQYF	TGTGCCAGCAGCTTAGACCGAGGGACAGCCCTCACAGATACGCAGTATTTT
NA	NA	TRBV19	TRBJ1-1	CASSMPGRAEAFF	TGTGCCAGTAGTATGCCAGGGCGAGCTGAAGCTTTCTTT
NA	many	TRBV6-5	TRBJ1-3	CASSYAQGIGNTIYF	TGTGCCAGCAGTTACGCCCAGGGTATTGGAAACACCATATATTTT
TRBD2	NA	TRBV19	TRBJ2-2	CASSKRGAGTGELFF	TGTGCCAGTAGTAAGCGGGGGGCTGGCACCGGGGAGCTGTTTTTT
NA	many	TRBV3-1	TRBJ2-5	CASSPLIGRETQYF	TGTGCCAGCAGCCCACTGATCGGTCGGGAGACCCAGTACTTC
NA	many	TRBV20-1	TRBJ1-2	CSASTPLSYHYGYTF	TGCAGTGCTAGTACCCCACTGAGTTACCATTATGGCTACACCTTC
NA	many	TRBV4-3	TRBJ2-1	CASSQDRGSQFF	TGCGCCAGCAGCCAAGATAGGGGTAGCCAGTTCTTC
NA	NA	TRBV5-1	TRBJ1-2	CASTDGGSGYTF	TGCGCCAGCACCGATGGGGGTTCTGGCTACACCTTC
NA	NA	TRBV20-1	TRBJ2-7	CSARGEQYF	TGCAGTGCTAGGGGAGAGCAGTACTTC
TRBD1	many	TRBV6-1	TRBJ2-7	CASSLVGTGTYEQYF	TGTGCCAGCAGTCTGGTGGGGACAGGGACCTACGAGCAGTACTTC
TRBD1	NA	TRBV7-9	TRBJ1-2	CASSLGQGSGYTF	TGTGCCAGCAGCTTGGGACAGGGATCTGGCTACACCTTC
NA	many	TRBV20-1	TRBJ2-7	CSADYRYEQYF	TGCAGTGCCGATTACCGGTACGAGCAGTACTTC
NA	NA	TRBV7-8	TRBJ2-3	CASRTSGTDAQYF	TGTGCCAGTCGGACCAGCGGCACGGATGCGCAGTATTTT
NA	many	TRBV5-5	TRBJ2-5	CASSLRDSQETQYF	TGTGCCAGCAGCTTGCGGGACTCCCAAGAGACCCAGTACTTC
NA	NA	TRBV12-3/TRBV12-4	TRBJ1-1	CASRSPGRVNTEAFF	TGTGCCAGCAGGTCGCCGGGACGGGTGAACACTGAAGCTTTCTTT
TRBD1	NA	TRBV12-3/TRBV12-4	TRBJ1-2	CASSLRGQVSGGYTF	TGTGCCAGCAGTTTAAGGGGACAGGTGTCTGGCGGCTACACCTTC
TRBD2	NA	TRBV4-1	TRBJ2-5	CASSPLAGDQETQYF	TGCGCCAGCAGCCCTCTAGCGGGGGACCAAGAGACCCAGTACTTC
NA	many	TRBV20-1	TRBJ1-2	CSAPDGNYGYTF	TGCAGTGCTCCGGACGGAAACTATGGCTACACCTTC
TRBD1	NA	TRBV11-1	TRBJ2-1	CASSLGRGSESLNEQFF	TGTGCCAGCAGCTTAGGCAGGGGGTCAGAGTCTTTGAATGAGCAGTTCTTC
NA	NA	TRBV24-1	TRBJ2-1	CATGGGPYNEQFF	TGTGCCACTGGCGGGGGCCCCTACAATGAGCAGTTCTTC
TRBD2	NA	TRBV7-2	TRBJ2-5	CASSTGGGAETQYF	TGTGCCAGCAGCACCGGCGGGGGGGCAGAGACCCAGTACTTC
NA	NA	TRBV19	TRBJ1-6	CASSMGAGGGSPLHF	TGTGCCAGTAGTATGGGGGCGGGTGGAGGTTCACCCCTCCACTTT
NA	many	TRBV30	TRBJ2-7	CALEGAGSYEQYF	TGTGCCCTGGAGGGGGCGGGTTCCTACGAGCAGTACTTC
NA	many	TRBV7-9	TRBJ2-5	CASSLMGGSEETQYF	TGTGCCAGCAGCTTAATGGGGGGCTCAGAAGAGACCCAGTACTTC
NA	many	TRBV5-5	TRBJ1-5	CASSSTFPPYSNQPQHF	TGTGCCAGCAGCTCTACATTCCCCCCTTATAGCAATCAGCCCCAGCATTTT
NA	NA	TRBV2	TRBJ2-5	CASRGGGTGETQYF	TGTGCCAGCAGGGGGGGTGGGACTGGAGAGACCCAGTACTTC
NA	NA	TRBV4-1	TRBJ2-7	CASSQVQTGTYEQYF	TGCGCCAGCAGCCAAGTTCAAACAGGTACCTACGAGCAGTACTTC
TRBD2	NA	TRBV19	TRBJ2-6	CATLGGGAANVRTF	TGTGCCACCTTGGGCGGGGGAGCGGCCAACGTCCGGACTTTC
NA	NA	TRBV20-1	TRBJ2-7	CSAQRGGAYEQYF	TGCAGTGCCCAGAGGGGGGGGGCCTACGAGCAGTACTTC
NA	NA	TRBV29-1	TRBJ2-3	CSVAWDRRRDTQYF	TGCAGCGTAGCGTGGGACCGTCGGCGAGATACGCAGTATTTT
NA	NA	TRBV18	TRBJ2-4	CASSPGGGSIQYF	TGTGCCAGCTCCCCCGGGGGAGGCTCCATTCAGTACTTC
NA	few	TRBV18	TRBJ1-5	CASSPSRVRRGNQPQHF	TGTGCCAGCTCACCAAGCAGGGTGAGGAGGGGCAATCAGCCCCAGCATTTT
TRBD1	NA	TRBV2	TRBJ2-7	CASSGTGVYEQYF	TGTGCCAGCAGTGGGACAGGTGTATACGAGCAGTACTTC
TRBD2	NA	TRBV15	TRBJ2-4	CATSRGGEGPKNIQYF	TGTGCCACCAGCCGGGGCGGGGAGGGGCCCAAAAACATCCAGTACTTC
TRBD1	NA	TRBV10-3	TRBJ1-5	CAISESTGTGNQPQHF	TGTGCCATCAGTGAGTCCACCGGGACAGGTAATCAGCCCCAGCATTTT
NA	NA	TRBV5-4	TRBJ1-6	CASSVVGSPLHF	TGTGCCAGTAGTGTTGTTGGGTCACCCCTCCACTTT
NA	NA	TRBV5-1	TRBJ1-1	CASSLVRAGMNTEAFF	TGCGCCAGCAGCTTGGTTCGGGCGGGGATGAACACTGAAGCTTTCTTT
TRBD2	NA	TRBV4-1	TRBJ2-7	CASSQDLAGGVYEQYF	TGCGCCAGCAGCCAAGATTTAGCGGGGGGCGTCTACGAGCAGTACTTC
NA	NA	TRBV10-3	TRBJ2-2	CAISDGAGELFF	TGTGCCATCAGTGATGGGGCCGGGGAGCTGTTTTTT
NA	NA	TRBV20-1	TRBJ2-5	CSTTDGREQETQYF	TGCAGTACGACAGATGGCAGGGAGCAAGAGACCCAGTACTTC
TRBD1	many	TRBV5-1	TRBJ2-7	CASSLARQGRNYEQYF	TGCGCCAGCAGCTTGGCGAGACAGGGGAGGAACTACGAGCAGTACTTC
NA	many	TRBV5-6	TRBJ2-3	CASSTWDSTDTQYF	TGTGCCAGCAGCACATGGGACAGCACAGATACGCAGTATTTT